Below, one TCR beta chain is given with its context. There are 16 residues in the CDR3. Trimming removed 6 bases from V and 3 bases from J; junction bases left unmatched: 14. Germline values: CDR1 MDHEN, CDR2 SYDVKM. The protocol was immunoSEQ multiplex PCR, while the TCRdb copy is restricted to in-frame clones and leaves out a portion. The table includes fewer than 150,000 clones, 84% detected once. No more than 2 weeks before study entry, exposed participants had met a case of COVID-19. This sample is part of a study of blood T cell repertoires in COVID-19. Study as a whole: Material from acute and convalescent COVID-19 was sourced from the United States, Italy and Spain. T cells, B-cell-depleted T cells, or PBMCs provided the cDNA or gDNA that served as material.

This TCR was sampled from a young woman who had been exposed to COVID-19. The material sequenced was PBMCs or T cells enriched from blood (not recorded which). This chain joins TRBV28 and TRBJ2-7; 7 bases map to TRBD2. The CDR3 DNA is TGTGCCAGCAGCCCTCTTTCAAGGGAGGGTATCTACGAGCAGTACTTC. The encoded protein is CASSPLSREGIYEQYF. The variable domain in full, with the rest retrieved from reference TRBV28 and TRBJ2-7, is DVKVTQSSRYLVKRTGEKVFLECVQDMDHENMFWYRQDPGLGLRLIYFSYDVKMKEKGDIPEGYSVSREKKERFSLILESASTNQTSMYLCASSPLSREGIYEQYFGPGTRLTVT.